This T cell receptor (beta chain) derives from a study of cytomegalovirus exposure and HLA in healthy donors. Study-level points and caveats: Reports described diagnosis of cytomegalovirus status by the classifier as highly specific and sensitive. Specific recognition of CMV antigens was confirmed in vitro for a few chains (all CMV-associated). The investigators catalogued 164 TCR beta chains as cytomegalovirus-associated.

Germline CDR1 and CDR2: MRHNA and SNTAGT. CDR3 length: 16 residues. The ends lost 3 bases at V and 6 bases at J; junction bases unmatched: 8. An approximately 120-subject validation cohort, separate from the approximately 690-subject first cohort, supplied the donors. About this clone: The antigen is undetermined.

The assay was immunoSEQ multiplex PCR, and TCRdb's table has in-frame clones only and misses some. The sample lists around 180,000 clones; about 82% were seen once. The sequence came from a woman aged 18-29 years in good health and CMV-seronegative. Sequencing was done on a sample of PBMCs. This sequence joins TRBV6-4 and TRBJ2-2, with 9 positions matching TRBD2. CDR3 nucleotides: TGTGCCAGCAGTGAAGGGCTAGCGGGATTGGCCGGGGAGCTGTTTTTT. Translated: CASSEGLAGLAGELFF.